The 18 T cell receptor beta chains below all came from one sample that was sequenced in a study of T cell repertoires in cytomegalovirus infection. These TCRs are of unknown antigen specificity. MiXCR was run by TCRdb on the reads, yielding one entry per CDR3 protein. Among 110,000 or so distinct CDR3 sequences, 30% were seen once, and the ten largest hold around two fifths. The material sequenced was CD8+ T cells from cultured PBMCs, taken from culture after CMV antigen stimulation. These receptors were obtained from a human donor in good health (CMV status not recorded). Some clones in this sample may be carry-over from other donors' samples.

The chain links TRBV28 to TRBJ2-1; 8 bases fit TRBD1. This CDR3 region has 15 residues. CDR1 MDHEN and CDR2 SYDVKM come from the germline V gene. J gave up 5 bases and V 4 bases, and 7 bases lay outside the gene matches. CDR3 nucleotides: TGTGCCAGCAGTTCGGACAGGGAGGCCGACAATGAGCAGTTCTTC. It specifies CASSSDREADNEQFF. Full variable domain (outside the CDR3, taken from reference TRBV28 and TRBJ2-1): DVKVTQSSRYLVKRTGEKVFLECVQDMDHENMFWYRQDPGLGLRLIYFSYDVKMKEKGDIPEGYSVSREKKERFSLILESASTNQTSMYLCASSSDREADNEQFFGPGTRLTVL.

The chain employs TRBV4-1 and TRBJ2-5, with 9 bases matching TRBD2. Per the germline V gene, CDR1 is MGHRA and CDR2 is YSYEKL. The CDR3 has 15 residues. V lost 5 bases to trimming and J lost 3 bases; unmatched junction nucleotides: 7. The CDR3 nucleotides are TGCGCCAGCAGCTGGAGGTGGACTAGCGAAGAGACCCAGTACTTC. The encoded protein is CASSWRWTSEETQYF.

The CDR3 is CASSLAGSGELFF. In DNA, the CDR3 is TGTGCCAGCAGCTTAGCAGGGTCCGGGGAGCTGTTTTTT. The chain employs TRBV7-9 and TRBJ2-2; D remains ambiguous. The V and J ends lost 0 bases and 6 bases respectively, with 5 bases between them. Germline V gives CDR1 SEHNR, CDR2 FQNEAQ (reference sequence). The CDR3 length is 13 residues. Filled out from reference TRBV7-9 and TRBJ2-2, the complete variable domain reads DTGVSQNPRHKITKRGQNVTFRCDPISEHNRLYWYRQTLGQGPEFLTYFQNEAQLEKSRLLSDRFSAERPKGSFSTLEIQRTEQGDSAMYLCASSLAGSGELFFGEGSRLTVL.

In its sample, this clonotype was seen a few times. The CDR3 DNA is TGTGCCATTAGACAACCGGGACAGGGGGCGTTCGGCGCTGAAGCTTTCTTT. It codes for CAIRQPGQGAFGAEAFF. The chain links TRBV10-3 to TRBJ1-1; 12 bases are a match to TRBD1. Germline assignment: CDR1 ENHRY and CDR2 SYGVKD. The CDR3 has 17 amino acids. After removal of 9 bases from V and 6 bases from J, the junction contained 17 bases not matched to a gene.

This chain joins TRBV2 and TRBJ1-3, with 9 bases identical to TRBD1. CDR1 SNHLY and CDR2 FYNNEI come from the germline V gene. Losses at the gene ends were 2 bases for V and 4 bases for J; bases not matched to a gene: 6. This CDR3 is built from 16 residues. The CDR3 spells CASSEWWTGDGNTIYF. CDR3 bases: TGTGCCAGCAGTGAATGGTGGACAGGGGACGGAAACACCATATATTTT.

A few counts support this clonotype. This CDR3 reads CASSPSLAALNTGELFF. Written as DNA, the CDR3 is TGTGCCAGCAGTCCCAGCCTCGCAGCCTTGAACACCGGGGAGCTGTTTTTT. J is TRBJ2-2 and V is TRBV12-3 or TRBV12-4; no clear D. The CDR3 has 17 residues. With 5 bases removed from V and 1 base from J, the gap between germline ends came to 17 bases.

This clonotype was seen a handful of times. The chain links TRBV7-9 to TRBJ1-1; 9 nucleotides match TRBD1. CDR1 is SEHNR and CDR2 is FQNEAQ in the germline V gene (reference sequence). The length of the CDR3 is 17 residues. V trimming: 4 bases; J trimming: 2 bases; junction bases outside the gene matches: 11. CDR3 nucleotides: TGTGCCAGCAGCTCACTTTACCGGACAGGGGAAAACACTGAAGCTTTCTTT. Translating it yields CASSSLYRTGENTEAFF.

The table lists this clonotype with a count of one. The chain employs TRBV27 and TRBJ2-3; D is uncertain. The CDR3 length is 13 residues. V shed 6 bases and J shed 4 bases, with 11 bases lying between them. Germline V gives CDR1 MNHEY, CDR2 SMNVEV (reference sequence). The CDR3 DNA reads TGTGCCAGCAGCCTAAGGGTCCCAGATACGCAGTATTTT. Protein sequence: CASSLRVPDTQYF.

The chain has TRBV6-5 and TRBJ1-1, with 9 bases matching TRBD1. This CDR3 contains 13 residues. After removal of 5 bases from V and 13 bases from J, the junction contained 11 bases not matched to a gene. Germline lookup yields CDR1 MNHEY and CDR2 SVGAGI. CDR3 in DNA: TGTGCCAGCAGTAACAGGGGGCCGGGGGTGGATTTCTTT. This encodes CASSNRGPGVDFF.

This clonotype has a count of ten or more. The V gene is TRBV6-2 or TRBV6-3, the J gene TRBJ1-6; D call uncertain. The germline gives CDR1 MNHEY, CDR2 SVGEGT. The V gene lost 2 bases and the J gene lost 7 bases, with 12 bases spanning the gap. This CDR3 has 15 amino acids. As DNA, the CDR3 is TGTGCCAGCAGTTACGGCAGAATGGGGAATTCACCCCTCCACTTT. This gives the protein CASSYGRMGNSPLHF.

In its sample, this clonotype was seen once. Possible read error: a much larger clone is one base away. This chain uses TRBV7-9 with TRBJ2-1; D tentatively fits TRBD1 or TRBD2 (5 bases each). V was cut by 2 bases and J by 6 bases, with 11 bases left in between. The CDR3 covers 14 residues. In germline, CDR1 is SEHNR, CDR2 FQNEAQ (reference sequence). CDR3 DNA sequence: TGTGCCAGCAGCTTATCGGGACCCGGCAATGAGCAGTTCTTC. It encodes CASSLSGPGNEQFF.

This clonotype was recorded a few times. The chain has TRBV4-1 and TRBJ2-1; maybe TRBD2 (6 bases). Looked up from germline, CDR1 is MGHRA and CDR2 is YSYEKL. V was pared by 0 bases and J by 0 bases, with 9 bases between. The CDR3 loop spans 16 amino acids. CDR3 protein: CASSQDGGISYNEQFF. The CDR3 DNA reads TGCGCCAGCAGCCAAGATGGAGGGATCTCCTACAATGAGCAGTTCTTC.

This rearrangement joins TRBV27 to TRBJ1-2, with a tentative D call TRBD1 (6 bases). Germline lookup yields CDR1 MNHEY and CDR2 SMNVEV (reference sequence). The CDR3 is 17 residues long. V gave up 6 bases and J gave up 4 bases, with 24 bases separating them. CDR3 amino acids: CASSPMGGGKDSYGYTF. The DNA for the CDR3 is TGTGCCAGCAGCCCCATGGGAGGGGGGAAAGACTCCTATGGCTACACCTTC.

The gene calls are TRBV4-3 and TRBJ1-2; no definite D call. CDR3 length: 16 amino acids. Germline V gives CDR1 LGHNA, CDR2 YSLEER. Between the trimmed V and J ends, which lost 0 bases and 1 base, there was a span of 12 bases. CDR3 in DNA: TGCGCCAGCAGCCAAGATAGACCAGTTGATAACTATGGCTACACCTTC. Protein: CASSQDRPVDNYGYTF.

J is TRBJ2-7 and V is TRBV27; D is unresolved. Germline CDR1 reads MNHEY; CDR2 reads SMNVEV (reference sequence). Trimming took 5 bases from V and 9 from J, leaving 17 bases between them. The CDR3 runs 13 residues. In DNA, the CDR3 is TGTGCCAGCAGTACCCCCGGTCCCTTGCGGCAGTACTTC. This gives the protein CASSTPGPLRQYF.

The V call is TRBV24-1, the J call TRBJ2-1; no reliable D call. Germline V CDR1 and CDR2: KGHDR, SFDVKD. Trimming took 5 bases from V and 3 from J, leaving 7 bases between them. The CDR3 contains 13 residues. The CDR3 coding sequence is TGTGCCACCAGTGTCCCGGGCTACAATGAGCAGTTCTTC. Translation gives CATSVPGYNEQFF.

This chain connects TRBV11-2 to TRBJ2-7; perhaps TRBD2 as D (7 bases). From germline, CDR1 is SGHAT and CDR2 FQNNGV. The CDR3 sequence is 16 residues long. Trimming shortened V by 1 base and J by 4 bases, and 17 bases separated the two germline ends. CDR3 in DNA: TGTGCCAGCAGCTTAGGCCCGGGGGGCGTTCAATACGAGCAGTACTTC. It specifies CASSLGPGGVQYEQYF.

This clonotype has a handful of counts. The chain carries TRBV2 and TRBJ2-3, with D unclear. Trimming shortened V by 0 bases and J by 5 bases, and 6 bases separated the two germline ends. The CDR3 loop spans 13 amino acids. Germline CDR1 and CDR2: SNHLY and FYNNEI. The CDR3 loop reads CASSEAAEDTQYF. The DNA for the CDR3 is TGTGCCAGCAGTGAAGCTGCCGAAGATACGCAGTATTTT.